The source of this T cell receptor (beta chain) is a study of post-analysis software for immune sequencing data. On the study more broadly: Included courses were relapsing-remitting and secondary progressive multiple sclerosis; progressive-relapsing multiple sclerosis was also included.

The authors incorporated unique molecular identifiers into the TCR beta cDNA libraries. TCRdb reprocessed the PCR reads via MiXCR and lists one record per CDR3 protein. The sample lists about 560,000 distinct CDR3 sequences; 44% were seen once. The sample holds a few counts of this clonotype. The antigen remains unidentified. CDR3 size: 16 residues. V lost 0 bases and J 0 bases, leaving 9 bases between the germline ends. Looked up from germline, CDR1 is SGHDT and CDR2 is YYEEEE. Study-wide results and caveats: Controls showed significantly higher normalized Chao1 diversity than did multiple sclerosis patients. Under F measure analysis, samples from one preparation batch co-clustered strongly. Patients used four to six TRBV segments, including TRBV5-6, TRBV5-1 and TRBV20-1, more often than controls.

The chain recombines TRBV5-6 with TRBJ1-4; D may be TRBD1 (5 bases). The specimen sequenced was blood. This receptor was identified in a girl under 18 with multiple sclerosis. The CDR3 is CASSLGGASTNEKLFF. The CDR3 DNA follows: TGTGCCAGCAGCTTGGGAGGGGCGTCAACTAATGAAAAACTGTTTTTT.